Reported below is one T cell receptor (beta chain). CDR3 length equals 16 residues. The V and J ends lost 4 bases and 3 bases respectively, with 16 bases between them. Per germline, CDR1 LNHDA and CDR2 SQIVND (reference sequence). Sequencing was limited to surgery cases with top T cell transcript signatures in brain tissue. Patients received at least one anti-epileptic drug before surgery. The data were taken from a study of brain T cells in children with intractable seizures. Some clones are missing from TCRdb's copy, which holds only in-frame ones; the method was immunoSEQ multiplex PCR. Among 80,000 or so clones listed, 91% were seen once.

The chain links TRBV19 to TRBJ1-5, with a possible D match to TRBD1 (6 bases). This TCR was recovered from a girl aged 2-10 years with Rasmussen encephalitis and intractable seizures. This sample comprised peripheral blood, obtained at surgery. The DNA of the CDR3 is TGTGCCAGTAGTACCACCGGGACAAGGGTCAATCAGCCCCAGCATTTT. It is translated as CASSTTGTRVNQPQHF. Together with reference TRBV19 and TRBJ1-5, the CDR3 gives the full variable domain: DGGITQSPKYLFRKEGQNVTLSCEQNLNHDAMYWYRQDPGQGLRLIYYSQIVNDFQKGDIAEGYSVSREKKESFPLTVTSAQKNPTAFYLCASSTTGTRVNQPQHFGDGTRLSIL.